These T cell receptor beta chains were read from a single sample in a study of PD-1 blockade in classical Hodgkin lymphoma. Generated by immunoSEQ multiplex PCR, the TCRdb table keeps only in-frame clones and is missing some. The data show under 25,000 clones, with 77% seen just once and 40% to 45% held by the top ten. Here the sequenced sample was peripheral blood mononuclear cells (PBMCs), taken before the second cycle of nivolumab. The receptor set was obtained from a human donor with classical Hodgkin lymphoma. The CDR3 runs from the conserved cysteine through the conserved F or W. D genes are given only for firm matches. The size field is filled for only some rows; it gives once, few, many or a size class.

-	TRBJ1-1	15	-	TRBV4-1	TGCGCCAGCAGCCAAGTGCAGGGGATGAACACTGAAGCTTTCTTT	CASSQVQGMNTEAFF
-	TRBJ1-1	13	-	TRBV5-6	TGTGCCAGCACCCTCGGGGGGAGAACTGAAGCTTTCTTT	CASTLGGRTEAFF
-	TRBJ2-7	15	-	TRBV6-5	TGTGCCAGCAGTCGTCTAGGGGGGGCGACCTACGAGCAGTACTTC	CASSRLGGATYEQYF
-	TRBJ1-6	13	-	TRBV14	TGTGCCAGCAGCTACTCCGGTAATTCACCCCTCCACTTT	CASSYSGNSPLHF
-	TRBJ2-2	14	-	TRBV5-1	TGCGCCAGCAGCTTGGACACGAACACCGGGGAGCTGTTTTTT	CASSLDTNTGELFF
once	TRBJ2-3	18	-	TRBV21-1	TGTGCCAGCAGCAAAGGAGTAGCGGGGGGTGACTGCACAGATACGCAGTATTTT	CASSKGVAGGDCTDTQYF
-	TRBJ2-1	11	-	TRBV7-6	TGTGCCAGCAGCTTAGGGGATGAGCAGTTCTTC	CASSLGDEQFF
-	TRBJ2-7	13	-	TRBV19	TGTGCCAGTGGACCGGGCGATTCTTACGAGCAGTACTTC	CASGPGDSYEQYF
-	TRBJ2-2	15	-	TRBV27	TGTGCCAGCTACCGGACAACTGGGAACACCGGGGAGCTGTTTTTT	CASYRTTGNTGELFF
-	TRBJ1-3	14	-	TRBV6-5	TGTGCCAGCAGCCGACCAGGGTCCGGAAACACCATATATTTT	CASSRPGSGNTIYF
-	TRBJ2-3	15	TRBD2	TRBV7-2	TGTGCCAGCAGCTTATCGGGGGGGGTGACAGATACGCAGTATTTT	CASSLSGGVTDTQYF
few	TRBJ1-6	17	-	TRBV7-8	TGTGCCAGCAGCTTAAGGGGATCGAGCTCCTATAATTCACCCCTCCACTTT	CASSLRGSSSYNSPLHF
-	TRBJ2-5	16	TRBD2	TRBV5-1	TGCGCCAGCAGCTTGGGGACTAGCGGAACAGAGGGGGCCCAGTACTTC	CASSLGTSGTEGAQYF
once	TRBJ2-5	12	-	TRBV11-2	TGTGCCAGCAGCTATTTTCTGGAGACCCAGTACTTC	CASSYFLETQYF
-	TRBJ2-7	11	TRBD1	TRBV2	TGTGCCAGCGGACAGGACTACGAGCAGTACTTC	CASGQDYEQYF
-	TRBJ1-1	14	-	TRBV2	TGTGCCAGCAAGGGAAGGCAGGGTGACACTGAAGCTTTCTTT	CASKGRQGDTEAFF
-	TRBJ2-7	15	-	TRBV6-5	TGTGCCAGCAGTTACTCGAGACAGATAGTACACGAGCAGTACTTC	CASSYSRQIVHEQYF
-	TRBJ1-4	13	-	TRBV6-1	TGTGCCGGATCCACAGACGCGGGTGAAAAACTGTTTTTT	CAGSTDAGEKLFF
few	TRBJ1-1	11	-	TRBV20-1	TGCAGTGCTAGGGAAGTTACTGAAGCTTTCTTT	CSAREVTEAFF
-	TRBJ1-2	15	-	TRBV6-5	TGTGCCAGCAGCCTCTTTTTTAGCAGGGGCTATGGCTACACCTTC	CASSLFFSRGYGYTF
-	TRBJ1-6	14	-	TRBV2	TGTGCCAGCAACTTAAACGGGCTTAATTCACCCCTCCACTTT	CASNLNGLNSPLHF
many	TRBJ1-2	13	-	TRBV6-1	TGTGCCAGCAGTGAAAGGTACAGGGAGGGCTACACCTTC	CASSERYREGYTF
-	TRBJ1-5	12	-	TRBV30	TGTGCCTCCCGGACGGGAAATCAGCCCCAGCATTTT	CASRTGNQPQHF
-	TRBJ2-1	14	TRBD2	TRBV6-4	TGTGCCAGCAGACCTAGCGGGGAGAATAGTGAGCAGTTCTTC	CASRPSGENSEQFF